This is a list of T cell receptor beta chains from one sample in a study of blood T cell repertoires in COVID-19. Assay: immunoSEQ multiplex PCR; the TCRdb copy retains only in-frame clones and omits some. The table records about 68,000 clones, approximately 91% of them present only once. The sample taken for sequencing was peripheral blood. The receptors originated from a man in his fifties with COVID-19, enrolled during active disease. The CDR3 runs from the conserved cysteine through the conserved F or W. Fields, in order: J gene, D gene, V gene, clone size, CDR3 protein, CDR3 DNA. The D gene is left open where the match is weak. Clone size is not always given. Where it is, it says once, few, many or a class for expanded clones.

j_call: TRBJ2-5; d_call: .; v_call: TRBV7-2; clone_size: .; cdr3_aa: CASSSLGGAEETQYF; cdr3_nt: TGTGCCAGCAGCTCCCTTGGGGGGGCGGAAGAGACCCAGTACTTC
j_call: TRBJ1-2; d_call: TRBD1; v_call: TRBV15; clone_size: .; cdr3_aa: CATSGQANYGYTF; cdr3_nt: TGTGCCACCAGTGGACAGGCTAACTATGGCTACACCTTC
j_call: TRBJ2-5; d_call: TRBD1; v_call: TRBV7-2; clone_size: .; cdr3_aa: CASSPQTGGGQETQYF; cdr3_nt: TGTGCCAGCAGCCCGCAGACAGGGGGCGGTCAAGAGACCCAGTACTTC
j_call: TRBJ2-1; d_call: TRBD2; v_call: TRBV4-3; clone_size: .; cdr3_aa: CASSRRLAGDKSEQFF; cdr3_nt: TGCGCCAGCAGCCGCCGACTAGCGGGAGACAAAAGTGAGCAGTTCTTC
j_call: TRBJ2-4; d_call: .; v_call: TRBV19; clone_size: once; cdr3_aa: CASSIDPSGAKNIQYF; cdr3_nt: TGTGCCAGTAGTATAGATCCTTCAGGGGCCAAAAACATTCAGTACTTC
j_call: TRBJ1-1; d_call: .; v_call: TRBV28; clone_size: .; cdr3_aa: CASSLSGVQSEAFF; cdr3_nt: TGTGCCAGCAGTTTATCGGGGGTTCAAAGTGAAGCTTTCTTT
j_call: TRBJ2-5; d_call: .; v_call: TRBV5-4; clone_size: .; cdr3_aa: CASSRVTGLEETQYF; cdr3_nt: TGTGCCAGCAGCCGGGTGACAGGACTCGAAGAAACCCAGTACTTC
j_call: TRBJ1-2; d_call: TRBD1; v_call: TRBV2; clone_size: .; cdr3_aa: CASSADRDGYTF; cdr3_nt: TGTGCCAGCAGTGCGGACAGGGATGGCTACACCTTC
j_call: TRBJ2-3; d_call: .; v_call: TRBV9; clone_size: .; cdr3_aa: CASSVVALDTDTQYF; cdr3_nt: TGTGCCAGCAGCGTAGTAGCTCTGGACACAGATACGCAGTATTTT
j_call: TRBJ2-5; d_call: TRBD2; v_call: TRBV27; clone_size: .; cdr3_aa: CASSSFRGVETQYF; cdr3_nt: TGTGCCAGCAGTTCCTTCCGGGGGGTAGAGACCCAGTACTTC
j_call: TRBJ1-1; d_call: .; v_call: TRBV13; clone_size: .; cdr3_aa: CASSSLYPGTEAFF; cdr3_nt: TGTGCCAGCAGCTCACTTTATCCGGGCACTGAAGCTTTCTTT
j_call: TRBJ2-7; d_call: .; v_call: TRBV5-6; clone_size: .; cdr3_aa: CASRKFTGIYEQYF; cdr3_nt: TGTGCCAGCAGAAAATTCACAGGGATCTACGAGCAGTACTTC
j_call: TRBJ1-6; d_call: TRBD1; v_call: TRBV6-5; clone_size: .; cdr3_aa: CASSRGVNSPLHF; cdr3_nt: TGTGCCAGCTCCAGGGGGGTCAATTCACCCCTCCACTTT
j_call: TRBJ2-7; d_call: TRBD1; v_call: TRBV19; clone_size: .; cdr3_aa: CASSMAQGAVHEQYF; cdr3_nt: TGTGCCAGTAGTATGGCCCAGGGGGCGGTCCACGAGCAGTACTTC
j_call: TRBJ2-1; d_call: TRBD1; v_call: TRBV19; clone_size: .; cdr3_aa: CASSVQGSYNEQFF; cdr3_nt: TGTGCCAGTAGTGTACAGGGGTCCTACAATGAGCAGTTCTTC
j_call: TRBJ1-2; d_call: TRBD1; v_call: TRBV27; clone_size: .; cdr3_aa: CASSPPGGGLGYTF; cdr3_nt: TGTGCCAGCAGTCCCCCCGGAGGGGGCCTTGGCTACACCTTC
j_call: TRBJ1-1; d_call: TRBD1; v_call: TRBV29-1; clone_size: .; cdr3_aa: CSVTDRSGTEAFF; cdr3_nt: TGCAGCGTTACGGACAGGTCGGGCACTGAAGCTTTCTTT